This T cell receptor (beta chain) emerged from a study of blood T cell repertoires in COVID-19. About the study: The samples span acute and convalescent COVID-19 from the United States, Italy and Spain. PBMCs, B-cell-depleted T cells, or T cells provided the cDNA or gDNA that made up the material.

This clone has a handful of counts. The repertoire was sequenced with immunoSEQ multiplex PCR; TCRdb's copy has only in-frame clones and lacks some. There are approximately 150,000 clones in the sample; around 80% occur only once, and approximately 2.4% lies in the top ten. Cohort assignment relied on participant-reported clinical history. V gave up 0 bases and J gave up 3 bases, with 5 bases separating them. This CDR3 is 13 amino acids long. Germline V gives CDR1 SGHVS, CDR2 FNYEAQ. The receptor was isolated from a man aged 35 to 55 with acute COVID-19. This sequence joins TRBV7-6 and TRBJ1-1; D not resolved. Source material: PBMCs or T cells enriched from blood (not recorded which). CDR3 bases: TGTGCCAGCAGCTTAGCGCAGTACACTGAAGCTTTCTTT. Amino acid sequence: CASSLAQYTEAFF. Filled out from reference TRBV7-6 and TRBJ1-1, the complete variable domain reads GAGVSQSPRYKVTKRGQDVALRCDPISGHVSLYWYRQALGQGPEFLTYFNYEAQQDKSGLPNDRFSAERPEGSISTLTIQRTEQRDSAMYRCASSLAQYTEAFFGQGTRLTVV.